A selection of T cell receptor beta chains follows, all from one sample in a study of early T cells in non-severe SARS-CoV-2 infection. TCRdb re-called the 5' RACE reads with MiXCR, one entry per CDR3 protein. Of tens of thousands of distinct CDR3 sequences in the sample, around 16% were seen once. The sample was whole blood, taken at baseline. The source is an adult who was a healthcare worker with PCR-confirmed SARS-CoV-2 infection or an uninfected control (not recorded which). The CDR3 runs from the conserved cysteine through the conserved F or W. A D gene is named only where the DNA matches it firmly. The size entry is marked missing in some rows and otherwise reads once, few, many or a size class.

d_gene: -; abundance: -; v_gene: TRBV6-1; j_gene: TRBJ2-7; CDR3nt: TGTGCCAGCAGTGAGTGGGGAAAGGGATACGAGCAGTACTTC; CDR3aa: CASSEWGKGYEQYF
d_gene: TRBD2; abundance: -; v_gene: TRBV19; j_gene: TRBJ2-3; CDR3nt: TGTGCCAGTAGTTGGAGCGGGAGGGCCGAAGATACGCAGTATTTT; CDR3aa: CASSWSGRAEDTQYF
d_gene: -; abundance: few; v_gene: TRBV7-6; j_gene: TRBJ2-7; CDR3nt: TGTGCCAGCAGCTCCGACCCGACCATCCCATACGAGCAGTACTTC; CDR3aa: CASSSDPTIPYEQYF
d_gene: -; abundance: many; v_gene: TRBV20-1; j_gene: TRBJ2-6; CDR3nt: TGCAGTGCTAGGGAGTCGGGGCAGTACTCTGGGGCCAACGTCCTGACTTTC; CDR3aa: CSARESGQYSGANVLTF
d_gene: -; abundance: few; v_gene: TRBV9; j_gene: TRBJ1-1; CDR3nt: TGTGCCAGCAGCGTTGGGGTTAGCAGTGAAGCTTTCTTT; CDR3aa: CASSVGVSSEAFF
d_gene: -; abundance: -; v_gene: TRBV18; j_gene: TRBJ1-2; CDR3nt: TGTGCCAGCTCACCACCCGACAGCAACTATGGCTACACCTTC; CDR3aa: CASSPPDSNYGYTF
d_gene: TRBD2; abundance: few; v_gene: TRBV29-1; j_gene: TRBJ2-1; CDR3nt: TGCAGCGCCAGGACTAGCAGCCCCAACTACAATGAGCAGTTCTTC; CDR3aa: CSARTSSPNYNEQFF
d_gene: -; abundance: -; v_gene: TRBV29-1; j_gene: TRBJ1-1; CDR3nt: TGCAGCGTTGAAGAGGGGCTTTTCATGAACACTGAAGCTTTCTTT; CDR3aa: CSVEEGLFMNTEAFF
d_gene: -; abundance: -; v_gene: TRBV2; j_gene: TRBJ2-1; CDR3nt: TGTGCCAGCAGTGTTGGGGTCCCTACTTCCAATGAGCAGTTCTTC; CDR3aa: CASSVGVPTSNEQFF
d_gene: -; abundance: many; v_gene: TRBV11-2; j_gene: TRBJ1-6; CDR3nt: TGTGCCAGCAGCTTAGAGCACTCCTATAATTCACCCCTCCACTTT; CDR3aa: CASSLEHSYNSPLHF
d_gene: TRBD2; abundance: -; v_gene: TRBV4-1; j_gene: TRBJ2-5; CDR3nt: TGCGCCAGCAGGGAGACCGGGACTAGCCGAGAGACCCAGTACTTC; CDR3aa: CASRETGTSRETQYF
d_gene: TRBD2; abundance: -; v_gene: TRBV11-2; j_gene: TRBJ2-1; CDR3nt: TGTGCCAGCAGCCCCGGGGGTAGCGGGACTAGCTCCTACAATGAGCAGTTCTTC; CDR3aa: CASSPGGSGTSSYNEQFF
d_gene: -; abundance: many; v_gene: TRBV6-5; j_gene: TRBJ1-4; CDR3nt: TGTGCCAGCAGTCCATACAGGAGGGGTAATGAAAAACTGTTTTTT; CDR3aa: CASSPYRRGNEKLFF
d_gene: -; abundance: -; v_gene: TRBV2; j_gene: TRBJ2-3; CDR3nt: TGTGCCAGCAGGGTCTACACAGATACGCAGTATTTT; CDR3aa: CASRVYTDTQYF
d_gene: -; abundance: few; v_gene: TRBV28; j_gene: TRBJ2-4; CDR3nt: TGTGCCAGTGTTCGAGGCGGGAACATTCAGTACTTC; CDR3aa: CASVRGGNIQYF
d_gene: -; abundance: -; v_gene: TRBV28; j_gene: TRBJ2-7; CDR3nt: TGTGCCAGCAGTTTCCCGGACGAGCAGTACTTC; CDR3aa: CASSFPDEQYF
d_gene: -; abundance: many; v_gene: TRBV15; j_gene: TRBJ2-1; CDR3nt: TGTGCCACCAGCAGAGAGAGGGGCCCTGGCAATGAGCAGTTCTTC; CDR3aa: CATSRERGPGNEQFF
d_gene: TRBD1; abundance: few; v_gene: TRBV6-5; j_gene: TRBJ1-6; CDR3nt: TGTGCCAGCAGTTACACGGCAGGGGGCAATATCGCCCTCCACTTT; CDR3aa: CASSYTAGGNIALHF
d_gene: -; abundance: -; v_gene: TRBV4-3; j_gene: TRBJ2-4; CDR3nt: TGCGCCAGCAGCTTCACTAACGGGAACATTCAGTACTTC; CDR3aa: CASSFTNGNIQYF
d_gene: TRBD1; abundance: few; v_gene: TRBV18; j_gene: TRBJ1-1; CDR3nt: TGTGCCAGCTCACAGGAGACAGGGGTGAGCACTGAAGCTTTCTTT; CDR3aa: CASSQETGVSTEAFF
d_gene: -; abundance: many; v_gene: TRBV30; j_gene: TRBJ1-1; CDR3nt: TGTGCCTGGAATCGGGAGTTGAACACTGAAGCTTTCTTT; CDR3aa: CAWNRELNTEAFF
d_gene: -; abundance: few; v_gene: TRBV20-1; j_gene: TRBJ1-2; CDR3nt: TGCAGTGCTAGAATATATGGCGAGGACTATGGCTACACCTTC; CDR3aa: CSARIYGEDYGYTF